The entry that follows covers one TCR beta chain sequence. TCRdb analysed the 5' RACE reads with MiXCR anew, one entry per CDR3 protein. The sample shows some 62,000 distinct CDR3 sequences, nearly 30% of them seen only once. The clonotype originates from a female donor with breast cancer. Material: tumor-infiltrating naive CD4+ T cells sorted from the breast tumor. Described subset: naive CD4+ T cells, CD4+CD45RA+CD25-.

The CDR3 loop is CASSVSSGYNEQFF. Here the CDR3 DNA reads TGTGCCAGCAGCGTGAGTAGCGGATACAATGAGCAGTTCTTC. The chain recombines TRBV9 with TRBJ2-1, with a weak D call TRBD2 (6 bases). Germline V CDR1 and CDR2: SGDLS, YYNGEE. V lost 2 bases, J lost 4 bases, and 10 bases lay in between. The CDR3 sequence is 14 residues long.